The count of the clone carrying this T cell receptor (beta chain) is one. What it recognizes is unknown. Sample time point: baseline pretreatment blood. Treatment denoted: 15 Gy SBRT to primary tumor, nephrectomy 4 weeks later. This sample is drawn from a study of radiation and T cells in renal cell carcinoma. Whole-study results and caveats: From baseline, blood top tumor clonotypes peaked at 2 weeks post-radiation.

CDR1 is MNHEY, CDR2 SMNVEV, per germline (reference sequence). The CDR3 has 14 residues. V lost 3 bases to trimming and J lost 4 bases, with 9 bases between them. Sequencing was performed with immunoSEQ multiplex PCR; in TCRdb, only in-frame clones are kept and a portion is missing. Of approximately 120,000 clones in the sample, roughly 85% were seen once. The chain couples TRBV27 to TRBJ2-2; D is unresolved. The source was blood, collected from a patient whose treatment included radiotherapy and nephrectomy. The receptor was derived from a woman aged 55-75 years with renal cell carcinoma. In nucleotides, the CDR3 is TGTGCCAGCAGTTTTGGTGGCGGCACCGGGGAGCTGTTTTTT. Protein sequence: CASSFGGGTGELFF.